This T cell receptor (beta chain) was documented in a study of neoadjuvant nivolumab and ipilimumab in lung cancer. Across the study: Patients got nivolumab 3 mg/kg on days 1, 15 and 29; combination added ipilimumab 1 mg/kg day 1. Study conclusions and caveats: Compared with tumor-adjacent uninvolved lung, resected tumors showed greater richness and clonality. Only two of four nivolumab-treated tumors gained richness and clonality by surgery. Pretherapy blood TCR richness correlated positively with resected tumor richness.

CDR1 SGHAT and CDR2 FQNNGV come from the germline V gene. The germline V and J ends were trimmed by 5 bases and 3 bases, with 17 bases remaining between them. This CDR3 is 15 amino acids long. The assay was immunoSEQ multiplex PCR, and TCRdb's table has in-frame clones only and misses some. This sample has thousands of clones; roughly nine tenths occur once, and the top ten carry around 3.3%. In the case of this clone: The antigen remains undetermined.

This chain uses TRBV11-2 with TRBJ2-7, with a tentative D call TRBD2 (6 bases). The clonotype originates from an adult with non-small cell lung cancer. Some clones in this sample may be carry-over from other donors' samples. The sample consisted of blood, taken after neoadjuvant nivolumab, alone or with ipilimumab, at or shortly before surgery. The CDR3 bases are TGTGCCAGCAGCCCCCTGCGGGGTAGCGTCTACGAGCAGTACTTC. Encoded protein: CASSPLRGSVYEQYF.